A selection of T cell receptor beta chains follows, all from one sample in a study of control samples from healthy donors and cancer patients. Repertoires were generated with immunoSEQ multiplex PCR, while TCRdb's copy carries only in-frame clones and drops some. The sample holds under 200,000 clones. The sequencing sample was made of blood. The receptors originated from a woman in her 30s in good health. Each CDR3 is given with its conserved first and last residue. The order of the fields is D gene, V gene, J gene, CDR3 length, CDR3 protein, CDR3 DNA. The D gene is left open where the match is weak.

TRBD1	TRBV4-1	TRBJ2-1	15	CASSPGQGPYNEQFF	TGCGCCAGCAGCCCGGGACAGGGACCTTACAATGAGCAGTTCTTC
-	TRBV6-5	TRBJ1-1	14	CASSYSRATKEAFF	TGTGCCAGCAGTTACTCGAGGGCTACGAAGGAAGCTTTCTTT
-	TRBV28	TRBJ2-7	11	CASSDSAEQYF	TGTGCCAGCAGTGACTCGGCTGAGCAGTACTTC
TRBD2	TRBV2	TRBJ2-2	18	CASSVKPSGGVNTGELFF	TGTGCCAGCAGTGTAAAGCCTAGCGGGGGCGTGAACACCGGGGAGCTGTTTTTT
-	TRBV13	TRBJ1-1	14	CASSTQGNVNWAFF	TGTGCCAGCAGCACACAGGGTAATGTCAATTGGGCTTTCTTT
-	TRBV19	TRBJ2-4	14	CASSSRTRIPIQYF	TGTGCCAGTAGTAGTCGAACGAGGATCCCGATTCAGTACTTC
-	TRBV6-5	TRBJ1-6	15	CASRPASGSNSPLHF	TGTGCCAGCCGTCCAGCGTCCGGGTCTAATTCACCCCTCCACTTT
-	TRBV12-3/TRBV12-4	TRBJ1-2	11	CAIGTGAGYTF	TGTGCCATAGGAACGGGAGCCGGCTACACCTTC
-	TRBV2	TRBJ1-1	15	CASSEGGALNTEAFF	TGTGCCAGCAGTGAAGGGGGCGCCTTGAACACTGAAGCTTTCTTT
-	TRBV19	TRBJ2-1	15	CASSLGVSSYNEQFF	TGTGCCAGTTCTCTTGGGGTCAGCTCCTACAATGAGCAGTTCTTC
TRBD1	TRBV5-1	TRBJ2-4	18	CASSWPGQSGSDENIQYF	TGCGCCAGCAGCTGGCCGGGACAGAGTGGGTCGGACGAAAACATTCAGTACTTC
-	TRBV19	TRBJ1-6	15	CASSMGVTSDSPLHF	TGTGCCAGTAGTATGGGGGTCACGAGCGATTCACCCCTCCACTTT
TRBD2	TRBV4-1	TRBJ2-7	14	CASSHLSSGYEQYF	TGCGCCAGCAGCCACCTATCTAGCGGCTACGAGCAGTACTTC
-	TRBV30	TRBJ1-6	15	CAWRGGATYNSPLHF	TGTGCCTGGAGGGGGGGGGCCACATATAATTCACCCCTCCACTTT
-	TRBV7-9	TRBJ1-1	14	CASSPDRLNTEAFF	TGTGCCAGCAGCCCGGACAGACTGAACACTGAAGCTTTCTTT
-	TRBV19	TRBJ2-5	14	CASSIDLPGGTQYF	TGTGCCAGTAGTATAGACCTTCCCGGGGGGACCCAGTACTTC
-	TRBV6-5	TRBJ1-2	15	CASTPLGAKGNGYTF	TGTGCCAGCACCCCCCTCGGGGCAAAAGGGAATGGCTACACCTTC
TRBD2	TRBV7-7	TRBJ2-5	15	CASSFYAGGQETQYF	TGTGCTAGCAGCTTCTACGCGGGGGGTCAAGAGACCCAGTACTTC
-	TRBV28	TRBJ1-1	14	CASSLGRKNTEAFF	TGTGCCAGCAGCCTGGGACGGAAGAACACTGAAGCTTTCTTT
-	TRBV11-3	TRBJ2-7	14	CASSFRDKPYEQYF	TGTGCCAGCAGCTTTAGGGACAAACCCTACGAGCAGTACTTC
TRBD1	TRBV30	TRBJ1-5	15	CAWSGSHRGHQPQHF	TGTGCCTGGAGTGGATCCCACAGGGGGCATCAGCCCCAGCATTTT
-	TRBV6-6	TRBJ1-5	13	CASNHREDQPQHF	TGTGCCAGCAACCACAGGGAAGATCAGCCCCAGCATTTT
TRBD1	TRBV6-2/TRBV6-3	TRBJ1-5	16	CASRPTGAKSNQPQHF	TGTGCCAGCAGGCCTACAGGGGCCAAGAGCAATCAGCCCCAGCATTTT
TRBD1	TRBV13	TRBJ2-2	15	CASSLRGGGTGELFF	TGTGCCAGCAGCTTACGAGGGGGCGGAACCGGGGAGCTGTTTTTT
-	TRBV6-5	TRBJ1-2	13	CASSSGRPYGYTF	TGTGCCAGCAGTTCGGGGCGGCCCTATGGCTACACCTTC
TRBD1	TRBV28	TRBJ1-4	15	CASSSHRQGNEKLFF	TGTGCCAGCAGTTCCCACCGACAGGGGAATGAAAAACTGTTTTTT
TRBD2	TRBV7-2	TRBJ2-5	16	CASSLVASGGQETQYF	TGTGCCAGCAGCTTAGTAGCTAGCGGGGGGCAAGAGACCCAGTACTTC
-	TRBV10-3	TRBJ1-2	11	CAIRGAYGYTF	TGTGCCATAAGGGGGGCCTATGGCTACACCTTC
-	TRBV4-1	TRBJ1-1	15	CASSQAIWGNTEAFF	TGCGCCAGCAGCCAAGCGATTTGGGGAAACACTGAAGCTTTCTTT
-	TRBV6-4	TRBJ1-2	15	CASSDSSGGHYGYTF	TGTGCCAGCAGTGACTCGTCGGGGGGGCATTATGGCTACACCTTC
-	TRBV5-6	TRBJ1-3	15	CASSLLRLSGNTIYF	TGTGCCAGCAGCTTGTTGCGGTTGTCTGGAAACACCATATATTTT